The entry below gives a single TCR beta chain sequence along with its context. What it recognizes is unknown. This sample is part of a study of cytomegalovirus exposure and HLA in healthy donors. Study-level background: Later, an analysis reported that the 120 or so validation repertoires had used the same platform as the approximately 600 first-cohort repertoires.

V gave up 11 bases and J gave up 0 bases; unmatched junction bases: 7. This CDR3 comprises 14 residues. In germline, CDR1 is MDHEN, CDR2 SYDVKM. The donors were in the approximately 110-subject validation cohort; that cohort was separate from the roughly 700-subject first cohort. TCRdb's copy holds only in-frame clones and misses some; the assay was immunoSEQ multiplex PCR. This table holds 240,000 or so clones, approximately 83% found once. Study results and caveats: High sensitivity and specificity were reportedly achieved when the classifier diagnosed cytomegalovirus status.

The sequenced sample was PBMCs. The TCR comes from a woman aged 25 to 39 in good health and CMV-seropositive. The V call is TRBV28, the J call TRBJ1-5; the match to TRBD1 covers 7 bases. The CDR3 sequence is CAGATGISNQPQHF. For the CDR3, the DNA is TGTGCCGGGGCGACAGGGATTAGCAATCAGCCCCAGCATTTT.